This passage covers 11 T cell receptor beta chains from one sample sequenced in a study of cytomegalovirus exposure and HLA in healthy donors. The assay was immunoSEQ multiplex PCR, and TCRdb's table has in-frame clones only and misses some. The sample contains some 320,000 clones, around 87% of which appear only once. The sequencing input was PBMCs. The receptors stem from a woman aged 25-40 years in good health and CMV-seropositive.

The chain links TRBV7-9 to TRBJ2-4, with 8 bases that match TRBD2. The length of the CDR3 is 16 residues. The J segment lost 9 bases and the V segment lost 6 bases, leaving 16 bases of the junction unmatched. The germline V gene has CDR1 SEHNR and CDR2 FQNEAQ (reference sequence). The CDR3 DNA sequence: TGTGCCAGCAGTGACGACCGACTAGCCCGGGGGGGCATTCAGTACTTC. Residues: CASSDDRLARGGIQYF. Looking up the rest from reference TRBV7-9 and TRBJ2-4 gives the full variable domain: DTGVSQNPRHKITKRGQNVTFRCDPISEHNRLYWYRQTLGQGPEFLTYFQNEAQLEKSRLLSDRFSAERPKGSFSTLEIQRTEQGDSAMYLCASSDDRLARGGIQYFGAGTRLSVL.

The chain uses TRBV28 and TRBJ2-7; D remains ambiguous. V was pared by 1 base and J by 0 bases, with 13 bases between. The CDR3 is 16 residues long. Germline CDR1 MDHEN, CDR2 SYDVKM. The CDR3 protein is CASSLFFGESSYEQYF. CDR3 bases: TGTGCCAGCAGTTTATTCTTTGGGGAAAGCTCCTACGAGCAGTACTTC.

The rearrangement uses TRBV19 and TRBJ1-4; TRBD1 matches 9 bases. The CDR3 runs 15 residues. Germline loops: CDR1 LNHDA, CDR2 SQIVND (reference sequence). Germline trimming cut 8 bases from V and 1 base from J; bases unmatched to any gene: 5. The CDR3 loop is CASHRGRVTNEKLFF. The CDR3 DNA reads as TGTGCCAGTCACAGGGGGCGGGTAACTAATGAAAAACTGTTTTTT.

V and J are TRBV5-1 and TRBJ2-2; D is unresolved. The germline V and J ends were trimmed by 0 bases and 1 base, with 7 bases remaining between them. Germline V gives CDR1 SGHRS, CDR2 YFSETQ. This CDR3 is 15 amino acids long. Here the CDR3 DNA reads TGCGCCAGCAGCTTGGGTCAGATGAACACCGGGGAGCTGTTTTTT. This codes for CASSLGQMNTGELFF.

The V call is TRBV28, the J call TRBJ2-1, with 9 nucleotides matching TRBD1. Unmatched junction bases numbered 7, after V lost 6 bases and J lost 4 bases. The CDR3 covers 15 residues. From germline, CDR1 is MDHEN and CDR2 SYDVKM. DNA for the CDR3: TGTGCCAGCAGAGCCCCGGGACAGGGTTACAATGAGCAGTTCTTC. It encodes CASRAPGQGYNEQFF.

The chain recombines TRBV5-6 with TRBJ1-2; 7 nucleotides align to TRBD1. There are 15 residues in the CDR3. The germline V gene has CDR1 SGHDT and CDR2 YYEEEE. V lost 3 bases to trimming and J lost 8 bases; unmatched junction nucleotides: 13. CDR3 bases: TGTGCCAGCAGCTGGGGACGGGACAGCCGTGCCGGCTACACCTTC. It codes for CASSWGRDSRAGYTF.

V usage is TRBV11-2 and J usage is TRBJ2-1; D is uncertain. The CDR3 extends over 16 amino acids. Trimming removed 7 bases from V and 2 bases from J, with 18 bases in between. The germline CDR1 and CDR2 sequences are SGHAT and FQNNGV. The CDR3 sequence is CASIPPASQPYNEQFF. CDR3 sequence (DNA): TGTGCCAGCATTCCCCCGGCGTCCCAACCCTACAATGAGCAGTTCTTC.

The chain employs TRBV11-2 and TRBJ1-2; D is unresolved. V was shortened by 0 bases and J by 8 bases, with 7 bases between the two germline ends. The length of the CDR3 is 12 residues. Germline loops: CDR1 SGHAT, CDR2 FQNNGV. The chain's CDR3 is CASSLEGGGYTF. The CDR3 nucleotides are TGTGCCAGCAGCTTAGAGGGTGGGGGCTACACCTTC. Drawing the rest from reference TRBV11-2 and TRBJ1-2, the complete variable domain is EAGVAQSPRYKIIEKRQSVAFWCNPISGHATLYWYQQILGQGPKLLIQFQNNGVVDDSQLPKDRFSAERLKGVDSTLKIQPAKLEDSAVYLCASSLEGGGYTFGSGTRLTVV.

The gene calls are TRBV28 and TRBJ2-3; no reliable D call. Between the trimmed V and J ends, which lost 1 base and 0 bases, there was a span of 17 bases. The CDR3 has 18 residues. Germline V gives CDR1 MDHEN, CDR2 SYDVKM. The CDR3: CASSLSGRQHTSTDTQYF. CDR3 sequence (DNA): TGTGCCAGCAGTTTATCCGGTCGTCAGCACACTAGCACAGATACGCAGTATTTT.

This clone was counted once. This sequence joins TRBV4-3 and TRBJ1-2; D might be TRBD1 (6 bases). V was cut by 3 bases and J by 2 bases, with 10 bases left in between. Germline CDR1 and CDR2: LGHNA and YSLEER. The CDR3 is 14 residues long. The CDR3 sequence: CASSQVTGNYGYTF. In DNA form, the CDR3 reads TGCGCCAGCAGCCAGGTAACAGGGAACTATGGCTACACCTTC.

The sample holds a few counts of this clone. The V and J genes are TRBV4-3 and TRBJ1-5; no firm D call. Germline loops: CDR1 LGHNA, CDR2 YSLEER. The V gene lost 3 bases and the J gene lost 0 bases, with 6 bases spanning the gap. CDR3 size: 14 residues. CDR3 DNA sequence: TGCGCCAGCAGCCAGTACAATAGCAATCAGCCCCAGCATTTT. This codes for CASSQYNSNQPQHF.